Here is one TCR beta chain with its context. The clone's antigen remains unknown. Base qualities are missing; no much larger clone stands one base away. The record originates from a study of T cell repertoires in ileal Crohn's disease (dated 2019 in TCRdb). Concerning the study at large: At the time of surgery, roughly a third of patients were active smokers, and the median duration of disease was seven to eight years. Every patient underwent surgery because of a complication, which was stricturing disease in approximately 60% and penetrating disease in 39%. Roughly half of the patients were given postoperative therapy, with around 11 receiving thiopurines and fewer than 20 receiving anti-TNF agents. M0 samples were biopsies from the inflamed portion of the ileum in the surgical resection specimen. Roughly 500 nanograms of biopsy DNA per sample were submitted for commercial TCRB immunosequencing. TCR repertoire analysis was done in a few dozen Crohn's disease patients from a prospective multicentre cohort. The study was conducted in parallel with a multicentre cohort built to find predictors of early endoscopic recurrence after ileocolonic resection. A Rutgeerts score above i0 was used to define endoscopic postoperative recurrence. A total of approximately 170 mucosal samples from some 57 patients were sequenced, collected from several sites on the surgical specimen and at postoperative endoscopy.

The time point label for this specimen denotes: inflamed ileum from the surgical specimen. To be eligible, patients had to be adults with ileal or ileocolonic Crohn's disease and an indication for ileocolonic resection. Whole ileal mucosal biopsies were stored frozen at -80°C before DNA extraction. Genomic DNA was extracted from frozen whole biopsies using a TRizol-based method and was quantified with a NanoDrop 2000 spectrophotometer. As encoded in the germline V gene, CDR1 is SGHDT while CDR2 is YYEEEE. Including cysteine and phenylalanine, the CDR3 has 17 amino acids. Just CDR3 DNA is preserved here, 51 bases in frame from base 1. The trim is 1 base for V and 7 bases for J, with a gap of 23 bases between the germline ends. Library preparation employed the immunoSEQ multiplex PCR assay. Adaptive Biotechnology amplified the CDR3 regions from genomic DNA with a two-step multiplex PCR designed to control amplification bias. Primers for every V and J gene segment were used in the first PCR, and barcodes and Illumina adapters were added in the second PCR. An Illumina instrument was used to sequence the CDR3 libraries. The original methods were these. Vendor-provided pipelines were combined with custom analysis of raw data in R/Bioconductor under R version 3.3.0. Clonality, ranging from 0 to 1, was calculated as the inverse of the normalised Shannon entropy of all productive clones. High-frequency clones were defined as the share of the repertoire occupied by the top 100 clones, with only clones passing a 95% confidence test being retained. Repertoire diversity was measured with the Simpson index, and overlap between samples was measured with the Morisita-Horn index. TCRdb took over this immuneACCESS table, retaining in-frame rearrangements with V and J assigned. Such tables are incomplete; in checked studies, under half of the missing clones stem from an unresolved V gene, and the remainder is unexplained. V, J and clone size are taken as reported in that table, and D and trimming were inferred from the DNA itself. This sample is represented by some 5,000 clones; over 70% of them were singletons. Around 39% of the sample is held by the ten biggest clonotypes.

Overall results and qualifications from the work: A significantly higher proportion of clonal expansions was observed in active smokers at surgery than in non-smokers (about 25% vs 20%, p=0.02). Endoscopic recurrence was found to be associated with higher high-frequency clone percentages at surgery, and recurrence was observed in all patients with clonality above 26.8% (18/57). Mucosal CD4 and CD8 T cells were sorted and sequenced only in a subgroup of patients, whose size was not stated. Sorted CD8 T cells carried more high-frequency clones than CD4 T cells, suggesting mucosal expansions were mainly CD8.

The material sequenced was ileal tissue. The V and J genes are TRBV5-6 and TRBJ1-2; TRBD1 might be the D gene, on 6 matching bases. This TCR derives from an adult with Crohn's disease. The CDR3 protein: CASSLKRWDISVGGYTF. In nucleotides, the sequence is TGTGCCAGCAGCTTGAAGCGCTGGGACATCTCCGTAGGTGGCTACACCTTC.